The rows below give T cell receptor beta chains drawn from one sample of a study of blood T cell repertoires in COVID-19. Method: immunoSEQ multiplex PCR; TCRdb's copy keeps in-frame clones and lacks some. The sample lists about 65,000 clones, about 82% occurring once. The sample was peripheral blood. The receptors shown here come from a human donor in a cohort sampled during active COVID-19. Both conserved end residues are trimmed from each CDR3. Fields, in order: V gene, CDR3 protein.

>TRBV14
ASSLDSSSYEQY
>TRBV3-1/TRBV3-2
ASSQISGLSTDTQY
>TRBV19
ASRPSSRKFYEQY
>TRBV18
ASSPPTSGGNTGELF
>TRBV5-4
ARGTVAEIRNQPQH
>TRBV28
ASSLRQNSQETQY
>TRBV25-1
ASSVTGGQREAF
>TRBV10-3
AISEYSGGQPQH
>TRBV5-3
ARSLDGQGTFYGYT
>TRBV5-1
ASKDRGHTDTQY
>TRBV7-3
ASSASGGPQETQY
>TRBV7-2
ASSSLPPYEQY
>TRBV5-6
ASSVPTSVQETQY
>TRBV27
ASSFNRGQDQPQH
>TRBV4-1
ASSHPRGNNSPLH
>TRBV2
ASSAGGSYNEQF
>TRBV7-9
VSNRLTSYEQY
>TRBV2
ASSRTGGANYGYT
>TRBV9
ASSSRTGGAKNIQY
>TRBV30
AWSGGQINTEAF
>TRBV2
ASTEDRRNYGYT
>TRBV7-9
ASSSPRAGGHIQY
>TRBV3-1/TRBV3-2
ASSQVFQGGSPT
>TRBV9
ASSVERGEQF
>TRBV4-1
ASSQDNLAGIFTDTQY
>TRBV6-5
ASREGQGRSNEAF